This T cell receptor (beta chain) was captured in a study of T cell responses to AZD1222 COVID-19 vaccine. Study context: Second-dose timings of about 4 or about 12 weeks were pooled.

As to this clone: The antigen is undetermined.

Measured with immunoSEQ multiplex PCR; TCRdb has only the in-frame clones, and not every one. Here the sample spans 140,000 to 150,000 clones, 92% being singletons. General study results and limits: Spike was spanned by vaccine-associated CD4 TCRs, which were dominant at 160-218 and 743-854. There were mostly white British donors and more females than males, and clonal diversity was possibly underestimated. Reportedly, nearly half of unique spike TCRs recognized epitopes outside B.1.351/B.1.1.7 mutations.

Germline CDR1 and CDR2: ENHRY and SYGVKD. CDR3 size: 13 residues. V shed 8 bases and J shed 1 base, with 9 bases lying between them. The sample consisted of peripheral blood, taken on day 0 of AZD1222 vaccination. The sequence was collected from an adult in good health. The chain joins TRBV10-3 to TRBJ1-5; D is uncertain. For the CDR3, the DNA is TGTGCCATCGGCCTAAGGAGCAATCAGCCCCAGCATTTT. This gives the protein CAIGLRSNQPQHF.